This T cell receptor beta chain was observed in a study of blood T cells in healthy people across ages. Germline CDR1 reads SGDLS; CDR2 reads YYNGEE. The CDR3 loop spans 17 amino acids. The V and J ends lost 4 bases and 0 bases, in that order; junction bases with no gene match: 6. Findings and limits, study-wide: In long-lived donors, naive CD4+ cell counts and diversity exceeded those of aged donors.

Next came a second PCR, run for about 7 to 11 cycles, which used a sample-barcoded 5' primer along with a J-beta primer mix. Each CDR3 protein gets one entry after TCRdb re-called the 5' RACE reads with MiXCR. The profile covers some 700,000 distinct CDR3 sequences, with roughly 20% appearing a single time and about 22% taken by the ten largest. As for this clonotype: Its antigen remains unidentified.

This clonotype originated in a man aged 65 to 85 in good health. Sequenced: blood. The rearrangement links TRBV9 to TRBJ2-1; 11 bases fit TRBD2. The CDR3 nucleotides read TGTGCCAGCAGCTACTTAGCGGGGGGGCCCTCCTACAATGAGCAGTTCTTC. It is translated as CASSYLAGGPSYNEQFF.